These T cell receptor beta chains were read from a single sample in a study of T-cell memory formation after mild COVID-19. From the 5' RACE reads, TCRdb called clonotypes with MiXCR, one entry per CDR3 protein. The sample has 270,000 or so distinct CDR3 sequences, roughly 18% seen once. The specimen was PBMCs or a T cell subset sorted from them (not recorded which). All receptors come from a man younger than 35 who had mild COVID-19 (a few samples of this study predate the infection). Cell type and time point are not known. Each CDR3 is given with its conserved first and last residue. The order of the fields is clone size, V gene, D gene, J gene, CDR3 DNA, CDR3 protein. A D gene is named only where the DNA matches it firmly. The size of a clone is reported for some rows only, either as once, few or many, or as a class for expanded clones.

few	TRBV5-1	TRBD2	TRBJ2-1	TGCGCCAGCAGCCAAGCGGGGGCGCTTGAGCAGTTCTTC	CASSQAGALEQFF
many	TRBV7-9	.	TRBJ2-2	TGTGCCAGCAGCCCACAAGTCACCGGGGAGCTGTTTTTT	CASSPQVTGELFF
.	TRBV7-2	TRBD2	TRBJ2-5	TGTGCCAGCAGCTTAGTGGCCCCGGGGGGGCGGGAGACCCAGTACTTC	CASSLVAPGGRETQYF
many	TRBV7-8	.	TRBJ1-5	TGTGCCAGCAGCTTGGGTGGGGGACACGGGGGTCAGCCCCAGCATTTT	CASSLGGGHGGQPQHF
.	TRBV6-5	.	TRBJ1-4	TGTGCCAGCAGCCTACAGGGCAAGGGTGAAAAACTGTTTTTT	CASSLQGKGEKLFF
.	TRBV3-1	TRBD1	TRBJ2-5	TGTGCCAGCAGCCACCCGGGACAGGGGCAAGAGACCCAGTACTTC	CASSHPGQGQETQYF
few	TRBV19	.	TRBJ1-1	TGTGCCAGTGGACCCCAGAACACTGAAGCTTTCTTT	CASGPQNTEAFF
few	TRBV7-3	.	TRBJ1-2	TGTGCCAGCAGCCAACACCGCCCCGACGGGGCCCCCGGTGGCTACACCTTC	CASSQHRPDGAPGGYTF
.	TRBV7-6	.	TRBJ2-7	TGTGCCAGCAGCCCCAGGGGGGAGAGAGAAAGATGGTCCTACGAGCAGTACTTC	CASSPRGERERWSYEQYF
few	TRBV6-2/TRBV6-3	.	TRBJ1-5	TGTGCCAGCAGTGGGGGCCCAGGACAGCCCCAGCATTTT	CASSGGPGQPQHF
.	TRBV19	.	TRBJ2-5	TGTGCCAGTAGTATTATGGAACACACGGAGACCCAGTACTTC	CASSIMEHTETQYF
many	TRBV29-1	TRBD2	TRBJ2-5	TGCAGCGTTGGCCCTAGCGGGGGGGCAGAGACCCAGTACTTC	CSVGPSGGAETQYF
.	TRBV3-1	.	TRBJ2-1	TGTGCCAGCAGCCAAGGGGAGGCGGGCAATGAGCAGTTCTTC	CASSQGEAGNEQFF
many	TRBV5-1	TRBD1	TRBJ2-5	TGCGCCAGCAGCTTGGGACGAACAGGGGAAGAGACCCAGTACTTC	CASSLGRTGEETQYF
few	TRBV30	.	TRBJ2-1	TGTGCCTGGAGTATAACAGTAAACAATGAGCAGTTCTTC	CAWSITVNNEQFF
many	TRBV10-3	.	TRBJ2-1	TGTGCCATCAGTGAGATAACGCCCGCTGGGCAGTTCTTC	CAISEITPAGQFF
few	TRBV12-3/TRBV12-4	TRBD1	TRBJ2-2	TGTGCCAGCAGTTTAGTAATGCAGGGGGCGGGGGAGCTGTTTTTT	CASSLVMQGAGELFF
few	TRBV28	TRBD1	TRBJ2-5	TGTGCCAGCAGCCCCTCGGGGACAGGACTCCAAGAGACCCAGTACTTC	CASSPSGTGLQETQYF
.	TRBV19	.	TRBJ1-1	TGTGCCAGTAGTATTGCGGTTGGCACTGAAGCTTTCTTT	CASSIAVGTEAFF